This T cell receptor beta chain was recorded in a study of HIV-infected patients and healthy controls. Findings and limits, study-wide: Size-matched repertoire data failed to replicate the apparent Gini index recovery after therapy in HIV-infected patients. CMV-associated CDR3s mostly grew nonsignificantly during therapy, while HIV-associated CDR3s declined significantly.

All unsorted peripheral T cells were captured because whole blood was used without fractionation. The CDR3 runs 18 residues. Germline V lookup: CDR1 MDHEN, CDR2 SYDVKM. The trim removed 4 bases at V and 3 bases at J, leaving 10 bases unmatched. cDNA was made from roughly 470 ng RNA using alpha and beta constant primers. Alpha and beta chain libraries were made separately by chain-specific third strand synthesis with multiplexing indices. Second strand DNA was synthesized using a primer at the SP2 site. Each CDR3 protein gets one entry after TCRdb re-called the 5' RACE reads with MiXCR. Of some 17,000 distinct CDR3 sequences listed, around 10% are singletons. As concerns this clonotype: Its antigen is as yet unknown.

The specimen was blood. The V and J genes are TRBV28 and TRBJ2-2; the match to TRBD2 covers 11 bases. This TCR was sampled from an adult in good health. The CDR3 sequence is CASSSRPPSGRYTGELFF. Written as DNA, the CDR3 is TGTGCCAGCAGTTCCCGACCCCCTAGCGGGAGGTACACCGGGGAGCTGTTTTTT.